This T cell receptor (beta chain) was sequenced during a study of blood T cell repertoires in COVID-19. The wider study: Sources were T cells, B-cell-depleted T cells, or PBMCs; the material itself was cDNA or gDNA.

Original methodology: Reference gene primer amplification gave nucleated cell count estimates. The assay was immunoSEQ multiplex PCR, and TCRdb's table has in-frame clones only and misses some. The V and J calls and clone size are taken from that table; D and trimming were inferred from the DNA. Here the sample spans approximately 300,000 clones, approximately 89% being singletons. Everyone who took part was roughly 18 to 89 years old, and they came from about two dozen US areas. Grouping used clinical history reported by participants in a survey and questionnaire. The CDR3 has 14 residues. Germline V CDR1 and CDR2: MNHEY, SVGEGT. The V and J ends lost 5 bases and 3 bases respectively, with 14 bases between them.

The chain has TRBV6-2 or TRBV6-3 and TRBJ2-7, with D perhaps matching TRBD1 (6 bases). Sequencing input: PBMCs or T cells enriched from blood (not recorded which). The sequence was obtained from a woman in her twenties or thirties who had recovered from COVID-19. CDR3 sequence: CASSPRGRYYEQYF. The DNA for the CDR3 is TGTGCCAGCAGTCCGAGGGGGAGATACTACGAGCAGTACTTC.